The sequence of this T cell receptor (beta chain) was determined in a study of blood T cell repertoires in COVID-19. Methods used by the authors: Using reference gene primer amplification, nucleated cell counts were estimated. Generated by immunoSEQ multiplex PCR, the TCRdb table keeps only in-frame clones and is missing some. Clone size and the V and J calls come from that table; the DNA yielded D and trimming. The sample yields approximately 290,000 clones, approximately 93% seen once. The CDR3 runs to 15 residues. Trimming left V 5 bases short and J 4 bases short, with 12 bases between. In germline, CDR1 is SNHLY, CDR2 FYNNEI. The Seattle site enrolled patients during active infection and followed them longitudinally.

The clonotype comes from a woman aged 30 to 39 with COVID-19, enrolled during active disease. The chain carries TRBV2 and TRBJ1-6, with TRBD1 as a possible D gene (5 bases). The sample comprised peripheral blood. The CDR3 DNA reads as TGTGCCAGCAGTCGGGCAGGGCAGTATAATTCACCCCTCCACTTT. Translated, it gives CASSRAGQYNSPLHF. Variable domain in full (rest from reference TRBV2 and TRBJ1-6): EPEVTQTPSHQVTQMGQEVILRCVPISNHLYFYWYRQILGQKVEFLVSFYNNEISEKSEIFDDQFSVERPDGSNFTLKIRSTKLEDSAMYFCASSRAGQYNSPLHFGNGTRLTVT.